This T cell receptor (beta chain) was profiled in a study of CD8 T cells in Susac syndrome. On this clonotype itself: Its matching antigen is unknown.

Germline assignment: CDR1 MNHEY and CDR2 SVGAGI. CDR3 length equals 12 residues. V lost 5 bases, J lost 5 bases, and 9 bases lay in between. With random hexamers, roughly 0.5 to 1 ug RNA was reverse transcribed. The TCR beta CDR3 was amplified by immunoSEQ multiplex PCR across 54 Vbeta, 13 Jbeta. MiXCR, run by TCRdb on the immunoSEQ multiplex PCR reads, gives a single entry per CDR3 protein. The sample includes about 140,000 distinct CDR3 sequences, about 94% of them seen just once. TCR beta sequencing was performed on blood CD8+ and CD4+ T cells. It was healthy donors who served as the controls, matched for age and sex. Points from the study as a whole: That the number of individuals in its TCR sequencing and HLA analysis was relatively small was acknowledged by the study.

The sample consisted of CD8+ T cells from PBMCs. The chain carries TRBV6-5 and TRBJ1-1, with D uncertain. The clonotype originates from a human donor in good health. Written as DNA, the CDR3 is TGTGCCAGCAGTACTGGCGGAACTGAAGCTTTCTTT. It yields the protein CASSTGGTEAFF.